Listed below are T cell receptor beta chains from one sample, sequenced in a study of cytomegalovirus exposure and HLA in healthy donors. The protocol was immunoSEQ multiplex PCR, while the TCRdb copy is restricted to in-frame clones and leaves out a portion. Of some 110,000 clones in the sample, 65% to 80% were seen once. The material sequenced was PBMCs. The receptor set was obtained from a woman aged 55 to 70 in good health and CMV-seropositive. Both conserved end residues are part of each CDR3. The order of the fields is V gene, J gene, D gene, CDR3 length, CDR3 protein. A D gene is named only where the DNA matches it firmly.

V: TRBV2; J: TRBJ1-1; D: NA; length: 15; CDR3: CASSELGQTNTEAFF
V: TRBV7-9; J: TRBJ1-1; D: NA; length: 15; CDR3: CASSSHDWQNTEAFF
V: TRBV7-2; J: TRBJ2-7; D: TRBD2; length: 17; CDR3: CASSFRTSGGQAYEQYF
V: TRBV4-1; J: TRBJ1-2; D: TRBD1; length: 14; CDR3: CASSRTGTHYGYTF
V: TRBV7-6; J: TRBJ1-2; D: NA; length: 13; CDR3: CASSLRESDGYTF
V: TRBV7-3; J: TRBJ2-1; D: TRBD2; length: 15; CDR3: CASSRGVAGDGEQFF
V: TRBV6-1; J: TRBJ1-1; D: NA; length: 13; CDR3: CASSGRYHTEAFF
V: TRBV14; J: TRBJ1-2; D: NA; length: 17; CDR3: CASSQRGRDRRNYGYTF
V: TRBV5-1; J: TRBJ2-7; D: NA; length: 15; CDR3: CASSLGFYSSYEQYF
V: TRBV7-2; J: TRBJ1-5; D: NA; length: 17; CDR3: CASSLGTRASLNRPQHF
V: TRBV7-2; J: TRBJ2-7; D: TRBD2; length: 14; CDR3: CASTYSGGPYEQYF
V: TRBV5-1; J: TRBJ1-3; D: NA; length: 15; CDR3: CASSLGPGLGNTIYF
V: TRBV19; J: TRBJ2-3; D: TRBD1; length: 19; CDR3: CASSNPPSSGQLRTDTQYF
V: TRBV4-1; J: TRBJ1-2; D: NA; length: 13; CDR3: CASSPPGNSGYTF
V: TRBV11-3; J: TRBJ2-5; D: TRBD2; length: 15; CDR3: CASSRTSGRWETQYF
V: TRBV6-5; J: TRBJ2-3; D: NA; length: 15; CDR3: CASSYSTASTDTQYF
V: TRBV7-9; J: TRBJ2-3; D: NA; length: 15; CDR3: CASSFLVDLTDTQYF
V: TRBV29-1; J: TRBJ1-1; D: NA; length: 13; CDR3: CSVVGTLSTEAFF
V: TRBV5-8; J: TRBJ1-2; D: NA; length: 13; CDR3: CASSPRGGYGYTF
V: TRBV4-3; J: TRBJ2-4; D: TRBD1; length: 13; CDR3: CASSQGNGDSQYF
V: TRBV4-1; J: TRBJ1-5; D: NA; length: 13; CDR3: CASSQDGFQPQHF
V: TRBV30; J: TRBJ1-1; D: NA; length: 13; CDR3: CAWRSVMNTEAFF
V: TRBV7-8; J: TRBJ2-5; D: NA; length: 14; CDR3: CASSPRGGGETQYF